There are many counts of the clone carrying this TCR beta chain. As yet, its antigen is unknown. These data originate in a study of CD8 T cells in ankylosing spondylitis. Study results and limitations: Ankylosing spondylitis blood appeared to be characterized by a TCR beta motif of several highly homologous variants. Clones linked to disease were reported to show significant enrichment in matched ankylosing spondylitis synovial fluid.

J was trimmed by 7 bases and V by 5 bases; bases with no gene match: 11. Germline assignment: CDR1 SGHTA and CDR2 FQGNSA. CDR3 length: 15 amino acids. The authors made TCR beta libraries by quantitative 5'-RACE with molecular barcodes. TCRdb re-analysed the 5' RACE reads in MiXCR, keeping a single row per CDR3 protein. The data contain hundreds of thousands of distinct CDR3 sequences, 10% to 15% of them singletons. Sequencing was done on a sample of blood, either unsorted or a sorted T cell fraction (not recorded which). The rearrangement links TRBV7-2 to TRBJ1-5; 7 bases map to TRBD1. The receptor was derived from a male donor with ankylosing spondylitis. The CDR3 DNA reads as TGTGCCAGCAGCCTCAGACAGGGTGGGGGACAGCCCCAGCATTTT. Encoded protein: CASSLRQGGGQPQHF.